This T cell receptor beta chain emerged from a study of siplizumab effects on memory and regulatory T cells. Comment on this clone: Its target is unknown.

Findings and limits, study-wide: Naive T cells appeared more diverse than memory cells and seemed to be major alloresponse contributors. Suppressive capability of dividing Tregs from siplizumab cultures went unverified. Mappable CD4+ clones that were alloreactive averaged about 63% Treg-derived with siplizumab versus roughly 25% in controls.

Profiling relied on immunoSEQ multiplex PCR, and the TCRdb table lists in-frame clones only, not all of them. The sample shows roughly 100,000 clones, about 92% of them seen only once. CDR3 length: 15 amino acids. CDR1 SEHNR and CDR2 FQNEAQ come from the germline V gene (reference sequence). Trimming removed 3 bases at V and 2 bases at J, with 12 bases between. The genes are TRBV7-9 and TRBJ2-3; TRBD2 might be the D (5 bases). What was sequenced was CD4+ T cells sorted from blood. The source is a human donor in good health. This CDR3 reads CASSLGDYNTDTQYF. The CDR3 bases are TGTGCCAGCAGCTTGGGTGACTACAACACAGATACGCAGTATTTT.